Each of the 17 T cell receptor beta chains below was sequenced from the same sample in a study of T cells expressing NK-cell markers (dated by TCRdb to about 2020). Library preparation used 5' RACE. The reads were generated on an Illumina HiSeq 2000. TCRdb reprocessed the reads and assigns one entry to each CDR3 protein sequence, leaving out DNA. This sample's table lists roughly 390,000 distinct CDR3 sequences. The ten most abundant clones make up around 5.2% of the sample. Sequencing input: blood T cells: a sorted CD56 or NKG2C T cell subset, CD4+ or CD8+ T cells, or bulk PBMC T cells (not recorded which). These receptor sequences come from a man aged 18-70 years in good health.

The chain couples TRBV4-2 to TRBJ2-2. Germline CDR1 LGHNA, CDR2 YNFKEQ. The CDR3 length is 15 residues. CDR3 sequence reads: CASSHSEVGTGELFF.

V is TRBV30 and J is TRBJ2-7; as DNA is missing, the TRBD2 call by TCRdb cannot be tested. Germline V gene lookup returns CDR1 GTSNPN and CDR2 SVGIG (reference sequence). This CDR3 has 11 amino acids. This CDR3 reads CAWMAGNEQYF.

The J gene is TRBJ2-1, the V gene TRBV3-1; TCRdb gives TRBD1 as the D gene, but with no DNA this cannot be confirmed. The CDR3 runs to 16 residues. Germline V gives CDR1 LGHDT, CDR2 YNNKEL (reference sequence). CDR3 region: CASSQPRSRVINEQFF.

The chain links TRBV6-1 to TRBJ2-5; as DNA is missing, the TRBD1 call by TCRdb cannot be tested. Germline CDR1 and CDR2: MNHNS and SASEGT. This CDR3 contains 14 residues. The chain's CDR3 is CASSETRGQETQYF.

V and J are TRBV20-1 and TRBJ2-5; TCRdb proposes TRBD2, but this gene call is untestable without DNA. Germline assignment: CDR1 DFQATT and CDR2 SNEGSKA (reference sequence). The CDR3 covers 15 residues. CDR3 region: CSLNLKRGYLVTQYF.

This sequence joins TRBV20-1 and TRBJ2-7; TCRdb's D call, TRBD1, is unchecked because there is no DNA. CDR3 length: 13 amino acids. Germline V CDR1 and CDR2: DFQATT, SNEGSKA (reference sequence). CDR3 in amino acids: CSASKQGAREQYF.

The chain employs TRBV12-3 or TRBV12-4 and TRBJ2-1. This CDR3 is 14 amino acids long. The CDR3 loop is CASRTIAAYNEQFF.

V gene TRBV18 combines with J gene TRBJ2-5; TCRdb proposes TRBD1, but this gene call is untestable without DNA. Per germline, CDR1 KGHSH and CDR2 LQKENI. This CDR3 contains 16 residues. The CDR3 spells CASSPPIRTEQETQYF.

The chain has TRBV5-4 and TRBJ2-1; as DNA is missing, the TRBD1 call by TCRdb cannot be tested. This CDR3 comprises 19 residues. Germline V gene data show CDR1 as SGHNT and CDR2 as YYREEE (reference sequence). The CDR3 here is CASRLGTGASNTAYNEQFF.

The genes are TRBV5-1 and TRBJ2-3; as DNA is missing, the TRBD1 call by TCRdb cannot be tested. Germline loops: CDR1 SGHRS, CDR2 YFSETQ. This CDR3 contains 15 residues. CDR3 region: CASSFQRGSTDTQYF.

Here the CDR3 reads CASSVAGHTSETQYF. This sequence joins TRBV9 and TRBJ2-5; lacking DNA, the TRBD1 call made by TCRdb goes unchecked. The CDR3 loop spans 15 amino acids. Germline V lookup: CDR1 SGDLS, CDR2 YYNGEE.

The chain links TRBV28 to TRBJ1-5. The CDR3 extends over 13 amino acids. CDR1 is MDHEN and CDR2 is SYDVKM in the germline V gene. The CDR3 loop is CASISYWNQPQHF.

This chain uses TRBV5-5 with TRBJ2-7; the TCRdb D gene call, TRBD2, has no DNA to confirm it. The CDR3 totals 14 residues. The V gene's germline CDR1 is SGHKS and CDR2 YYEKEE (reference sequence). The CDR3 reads CASSLLAESYEQYF.

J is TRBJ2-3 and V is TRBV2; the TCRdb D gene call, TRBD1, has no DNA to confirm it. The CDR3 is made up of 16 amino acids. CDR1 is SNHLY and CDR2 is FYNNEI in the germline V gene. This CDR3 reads CASSELYILGGDTQYF.

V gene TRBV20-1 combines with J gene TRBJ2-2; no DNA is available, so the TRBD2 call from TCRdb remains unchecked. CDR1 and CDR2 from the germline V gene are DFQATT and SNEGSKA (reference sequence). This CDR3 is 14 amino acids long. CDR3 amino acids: CSAPGGLAPGELFF.

The chain's CDR3 is CASSKRWTSGYNEQFF. This chain joins TRBV7-6 and TRBJ2-1; checking the TCRdb D call of TRBD2 is not possible without DNA. The V gene's germline CDR1 is SGHVS and CDR2 FNYEAQ. CDR3 length: 16 amino acids.

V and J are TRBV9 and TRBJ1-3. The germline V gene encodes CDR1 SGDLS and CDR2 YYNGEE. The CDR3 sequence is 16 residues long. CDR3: CASSRGTSLSGNTIYF.